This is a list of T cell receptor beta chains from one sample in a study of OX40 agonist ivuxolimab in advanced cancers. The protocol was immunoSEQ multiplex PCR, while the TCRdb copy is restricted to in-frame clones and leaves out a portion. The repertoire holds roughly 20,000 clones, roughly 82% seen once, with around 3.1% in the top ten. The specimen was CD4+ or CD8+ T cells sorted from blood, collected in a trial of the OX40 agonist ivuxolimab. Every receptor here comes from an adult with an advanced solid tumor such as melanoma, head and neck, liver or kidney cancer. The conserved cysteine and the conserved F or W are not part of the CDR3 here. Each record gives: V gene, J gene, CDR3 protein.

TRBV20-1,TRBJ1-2,SVPAYGYT
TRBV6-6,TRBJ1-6,ASSYDRASPLH
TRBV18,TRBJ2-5,ASSPGLAGGPRETQY
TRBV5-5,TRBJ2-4,ASSLSSGGAHIQY
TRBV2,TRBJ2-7,ASKENRGPYEQY
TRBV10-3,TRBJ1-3,AISAGRALSGNTIY
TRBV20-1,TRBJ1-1,SARDTPEAF
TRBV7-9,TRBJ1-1,ASSLSRDTEAF
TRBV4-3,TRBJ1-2,ASSQEAGGEVYGYT
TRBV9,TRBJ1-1,ASSVRSEGTEAF
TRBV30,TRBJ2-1,AWKILAGGRGEQF
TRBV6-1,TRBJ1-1,ASSEPQGGTEAF
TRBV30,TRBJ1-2,AWSGGNLNYGYT
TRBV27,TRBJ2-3,ASRGLAVISTDTQY
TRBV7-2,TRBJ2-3,ASSPRQRFTQY
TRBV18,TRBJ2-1,ASSTRLADYNEQF
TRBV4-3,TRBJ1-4,ASSRGQGEKLF
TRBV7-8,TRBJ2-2,ASSSRTGVTGELF
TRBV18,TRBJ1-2,ASSPNSATTNYGYT
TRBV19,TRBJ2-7,ASSIGTAAYEQY
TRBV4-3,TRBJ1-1,ASSLGGLNTEAF
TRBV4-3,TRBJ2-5,ASSQEVFTETQY
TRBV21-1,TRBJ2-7,ASSRDSNTYEQY
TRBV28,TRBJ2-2,ASRPTGLNTGELF
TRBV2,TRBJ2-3,ASSDEAGKGTDTQY
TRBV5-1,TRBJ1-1,ASSPQGAGTEAF
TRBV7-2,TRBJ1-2,ASSLDPRGDRARDT
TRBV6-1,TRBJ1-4,ASSALTPGATNEKLF
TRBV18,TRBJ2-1,ASSPRTGRNNEQF
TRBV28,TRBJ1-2,ASSLPDSIYGYT
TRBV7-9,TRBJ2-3,ASSPGTSGSRTDTQY
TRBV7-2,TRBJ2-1,ASSIRTGSRNEQF
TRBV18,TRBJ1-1,ASSPKGNYLDTEAF
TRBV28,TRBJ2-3,ASSLRLGSTDTQY
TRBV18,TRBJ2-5,ASSRDWQETQY
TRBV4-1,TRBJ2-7,ASSQVWGTQSNEQY